The 2 T cell receptor beta chains reported below all come from one sample, sequenced in a study of control samples from healthy donors and cancer patients. Assay: immunoSEQ multiplex PCR; the TCRdb copy retains only in-frame clones and omits some. This table holds 150,000 or so clones, 70% to 90% found once. Sequencing was done on a sample of blood. These receptors were obtained from a man in his late teens or twenties in good health.

The chain couples TRBV30 to TRBJ2-2, with D perhaps TRBD1 (5 bases). The CDR3 runs to 14 residues. V was shortened by 0 bases and J by 4 bases, with 9 bases between the two germline ends. CDR1 is GTSNPN, CDR2 SVGIG, per germline (reference sequence). CDR3 residues: CAWSVHQGTGELFF. The CDR3 DNA is TGTGCCTGGAGTGTACATCAGGGCACCGGGGAGCTGTTTTTT.

The chain recombines TRBV30 with TRBJ1-5, with D possibly matching TRBD1 (5 bases). The CDR3 totals 15 residues. Germline CDR1 and CDR2: GTSNPN and SVGIG (reference sequence). V lost 0 bases, J lost 0 bases, and 9 bases lay in between. The CDR3 DNA sequence: TGTGCCTGGAGTGTAGGGGTTTATAGCAATCAGCCCCAGCATTTT. This encodes CAWSVGVYSNQPQHF.